This paragraph reports one TCR beta chain. This sample stems from a study of OX40 agonist ivuxolimab in advanced cancers. Using immunoSEQ multiplex PCR, the repertoire was profiled, and TCRdb retains in-frame clones only, with some absent. Altogether tens of thousands of clones are present, approximately 93% being singletons, with the ten largest covering approximately 11%. Germline values: CDR1 SGDLS, CDR2 YYNGEE. The CDR3 length is 15 residues. The ends lost 4 bases at V and 4 bases at J; junction bases unmatched: 7. This clonotype originated in an adult with an advanced solid tumor such as melanoma, head and neck, liver or kidney cancer. The starting material was CD4+ or CD8+ T cells sorted from blood, obtained in a trial of the OX40 agonist ivuxolimab. This rearrangement joins TRBV9 to TRBJ2-3; TRBD2 matches at 9 bases. CDR3 loop: CASSPGTSTADTQYF. CDR3 in DNA: TGTGCCAGCAGCCCCGGGACTAGCACAGCAGATACGCAGTATTTT.